This T cell receptor beta chain originates from a study of cytomegalovirus exposure and HLA in healthy donors (dated by TCRdb to about 2017). Regarding the research as a whole: An earlier analysis of some 600 of the donors reported 276 Gb of sequence data and approximately 120 million unique TCR beta sequences obtained from around 180 million T cells. Around 320 gigabases of sequencing data and tens of millions of unique TCR sequences were included in an early release covering 550 to 650 HLA-typed donors. Of the 300 to 450 genotyped donors, 65% to 90% were placed in the genetic ancestry cluster associated with self-reported Caucasian donors. The aim of the study was to test whether cataloging public T cell receptors could identify signatures of past pathogen exposure. Using immunosequencing, the study profiled T cell repertoires from roughly 650 subjects and related those repertoires to cytomegalovirus serostatus. Along with the roughly 610-subject first cohort, a separate validation cohort of over 90 different subjects was used. To predict cytomegalovirus infection status, the study combined high-throughput TCR immunosequencing, statistical association of individual TCRs with disease status, and machine learning. A later analysis re-analyzed previously published TCR beta repertoires from roughly 600 donors and added high-resolution HLA genotyping to study TCR occurrence patterns. In the later analysis, no new phenotypic data were used to find candidate immune exposures; instead, reliance was placed on TCR beta sequences and their occurrence across donors. In an earlier analysis of roughly 580 of the donors, high-throughput TCR beta sequencing was used to judge whether each TCR beta V gene segment behaved as functional or pseudogenic. Alongside the repertoire data, information on donor age, sex, ethnicity and CMV serostatus was compiled. In a later genetic analysis, genome-wide SNP genotypes for about three fifths of the roughly 670 donors were used, and that subset was treated as a discovery cohort. All discovery cohort repertoires had been generated using a single sequencing platform. Class I and class II HLA loci were covered by the typing at four-digit resolution. Typing coverage varied by locus: 629-630 donors for A, B, C, DRB1 and DQB1; roughly 560 for DQA1; more than 600 for DPA1; more than 450 for DPB1. Five DR-DQ haplotypes were handled as single units for association and clustering because linkage in the cohort was strong. On average, around 240,000 unique TCR beta nucleotide sequences were sequenced per donor among some 420 genotyped donors of the cohort, with around 19% of those sequences being non-productive.

Libraries were prepared through the immunoSEQ multiplex PCR assay. For the multiplex PCR, a mixture combining 60 forward primers for TCR Vbeta segments and 13 reverse primers for TCR Jbeta segments was used. The CDR3 region of rearranged TCR beta genes was amplified from genomic DNA by a multiplex PCR assay. Amplified TCR beta libraries were sequenced as 87-base-pair reads on the Illumina HiSeq System. The paper's processing steps were these. In a later analysis, tens of millions of unique TCR beta chains were counted across the 666 repertoires, and approximately 11 million of these chains were shared by at least two donors. To remove PCR and sequencing errors, raw reads were error-corrected and collapsed into unique sequences using a nearest-neighbor algorithm that merged closely related sequences. CDR3 sequences were aligned to IMGT reference sequences to assign V, D and J gene segments. For a sequence to be retained, at least a six-nucleotide match to both a V gene segment and a J gene segment was required. A rearrangement counted as productive if the CDR3 had no stop codons and remained in frame with V and J, and every other rearrangement counted as non-productive. CDR3 was defined by IMGT convention, running from the second conserved V-encoded cysteine to the conserved J-encoded phenylalanine. Sequences without an unambiguous match to a single V gene segment were excluded from the earlier analysis of 587 of the donors. An earlier analysis of a few hundred of the donors called V segments functional above 56.7% productive rearrangements and segregating when the between-donor standard deviation exceeded 5%. A statistical classification framework was built for diagnosing cytomegalovirus status from the catalog of TCR beta chain sequences. In a later analysis, TCR nucleotide sequences were compared against IMGT/GENE-DB human TR gene sequences so that V and J genes could be assigned. Using the TCRdist pipeline, a later analysis assigned CDR3 sequences along with most-parsimonious VDJ recombination scenarios. In a later analysis, every TCR beta chain was defined by the combination of its CDR3 amino acid sequence and its V-gene family, and reads without a unique V-gene family were dropped. As a way to deal with suspected cross-contamination and a sequencing artifact, a later analysis dropped roughly 600 nucleotide sequences that were highly shared and had low generation probability. In a later analysis, a clonal expansion index was calculated for each public chain from normalized within-repertoire ranks of inferred template counts. Generation probabilities in a later analysis came from a VDJ recombination model fitted to out-of-frame rearrangements, and those results were checked against IGoR. In a later analysis, hypergeometric tests were used to score TCR-TCR, TCR-HLA and TCR-CMV co-occurrence, with a repertoire-size bias correction applied to TCR pairs. In a later analysis, false discovery rates were estimated by permuting HLA or CMV assignments 20 times. A later analysis grouped co-occurring TCRs with DBSCAN, adding TCRdist sequence similarity when clustering within HLA-allele-positive subsets. Co-occurrence clustering excluded repertoires with fewer than 30,000 or more than 120,000 public chains, plus five with anomalous nucleotide sharing. TCRdb limited this immuneACCESS table to in-frame rearrangements with V and J called. A share of clones is missing; checked studies link under half to unresolved V genes, and the rest is unexplained. D and trimming come from the DNA, and the V and J calls and clone size come from that table. For this sample the table gives roughly 200,000 clones, of which 70% to 80% were detected only once. The ten largest clones represent about 2.7% of the sample.

Based on the germline V gene, the CDR1 and CDR2 sequences are SGHRS and YFSETQ. A distance of 17 bases separates the germline ends of V and J, which lose 4 bases and 4 bases respectively. The CDR3 has 15 amino acids, counting the end cysteine and phenylalanine. The entry retains the CDR3 DNA only, 45 bases that are in frame from base 1. Overall study results and their limits: A further reported finding was that TCR beta sequences accurately predicted the HLA-A and HLA-B alleles for most subjects in the first cohort. The cohort was sequenced for TCR beta chains only, and without alpha or paired-chain data the features that could be detected were limited. While some public TCRs were present in many individuals, most TCR sequences turned up only very rarely across donors. Compared with equally common non-associated chains, HLA-associated TCR beta chains in a later analysis were more clonally expanded and had lower generation probabilities. According to a later analysis, parvovirus B19, influenza, CMV and Epstein-Barr virus appeared linked to several top co-occurrence clusters. A later genetic analysis reported fewer N-insertions in productive TCRs among donors in an Asian-associated ancestry cluster than the roughly 700-donor mean. The sequencing pipeline was judged likely to have produced a cluster of highly shared sequence variants as a technical artifact. Some IMGT-functional V segments, including TRBV6-2 and TRBV6-3, could not be told apart with the 87-base-pair reads, so those segments were excluded. Because HLA typing was unavailable for some donors at each locus, only the typed subset was used in association tests. Cytomegalovirus status was reported to be diagnosed by the classifier with high specificity and sensitivity in both the original and validation cohorts. In an earlier analysis of approximately 590 of the donors, most TCR beta V segments were observed in productive rearrangements about 87% or about 30% of the time, broadly matching IMGT annotations. When HLA alleles, especially DR and DQ, strongly co-occurred, TCR associations were difficult to assign to individual alleles. In a later analysis, TCR association rates were found to vary across HLA loci, with the most associated TCRs seen for DRB1 alleles and the fewest for HLA-C alleles. In vitro tests confirmed that a few of the cytomegalovirus-associated TCR beta chains recognize cytomegalovirus antigens. Specific HLA alleles were associated with 15,000 to 20,000 TCR beta sequences at a false discovery rate of 0.05 in a later analysis. In the study, around 160 TCR beta chains were listed as associated with cytomegalovirus. CMV serostatus was the only immune exposure information available for the cohort. Correlated functional status among segregating V segments might reflect linkage disequilibrium, but an unknown experimental factor could not be ruled out. Most CMV-associated TCR beta chains appeared to be HLA-restricted in a later analysis, and the HLA associations seemed to be driven largely by CMV exposure. In a later genetic analysis, a missense DCLRE1C variant was associated with V-gene and J-gene trimming of TCR beta chains, and the association was replicated in an independent cohort. The presence/absence analyses assumed that sequencing depth was roughly uniform across donors, and that assumption may not be true. It was suggested by the authors that the approach could potentially be generalized to other disease states and immunological phenotypes. The earlier analysis of approximately 560 of the donors excluded around 17 rarely observed V segments, including chromosome 9 orphons, because counts were too low.

The cohort consisted of 600 or so healthy bone marrow donors. Cohort members were all nominally healthy when sampled, although unrecorded immune exposures were likely present. The donor was CMV seronegative and belonged to the group of over 350 seronegative cohort members. A peripheral blood sample was provided by each donor, and peripheral blood mononuclear cells were used for TCR beta sequencing. The Qiagen DNeasy Blood Extraction Kit was used to extract genomic DNA from the blood cell samples. Comment on this clone: No cognate antigen has been identified for it. No base quality information exists; no much larger clone differs at one position.

The receptor comes from a male donor in good health and CMV-seronegative. The sequence links TRBV5-1 to TRBJ2-5, with no reliable assignment of the D segment. Sequencing was performed on PBMCs. At the DNA level, the sequence is TGCGCCAGCAGCCCCCAACGGTCCGCCCTAGAGACCCAGTACTTC. It translates to CASSPQRSALETQYF.